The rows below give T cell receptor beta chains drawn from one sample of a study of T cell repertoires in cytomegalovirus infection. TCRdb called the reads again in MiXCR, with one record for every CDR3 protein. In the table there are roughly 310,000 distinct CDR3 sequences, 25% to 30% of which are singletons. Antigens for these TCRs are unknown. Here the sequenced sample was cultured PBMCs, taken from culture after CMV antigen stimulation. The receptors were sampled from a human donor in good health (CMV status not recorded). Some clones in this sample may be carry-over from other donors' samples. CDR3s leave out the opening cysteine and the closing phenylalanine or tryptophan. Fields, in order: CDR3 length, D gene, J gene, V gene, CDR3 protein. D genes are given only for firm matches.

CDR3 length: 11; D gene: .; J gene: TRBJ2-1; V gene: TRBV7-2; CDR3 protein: ASSLRWEGEQF
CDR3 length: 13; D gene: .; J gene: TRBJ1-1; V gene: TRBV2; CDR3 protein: ASSHSTDKNTEAF
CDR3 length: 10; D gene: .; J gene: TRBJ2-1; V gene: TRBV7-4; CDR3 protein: ASSYRVPEQF
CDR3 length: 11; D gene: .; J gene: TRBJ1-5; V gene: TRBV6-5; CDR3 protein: ASSYGGAQPQH
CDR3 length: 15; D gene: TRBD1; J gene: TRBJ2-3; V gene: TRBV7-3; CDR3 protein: ASSLGVRTGVTDTQY
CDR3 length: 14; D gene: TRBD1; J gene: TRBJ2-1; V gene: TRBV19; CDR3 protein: ASSGSRGQGADEQF
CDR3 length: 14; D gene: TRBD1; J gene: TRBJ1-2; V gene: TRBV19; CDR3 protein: ASSTDDRGGNYGYT
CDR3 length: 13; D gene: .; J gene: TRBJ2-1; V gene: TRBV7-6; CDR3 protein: ASSQGALSYNEQF
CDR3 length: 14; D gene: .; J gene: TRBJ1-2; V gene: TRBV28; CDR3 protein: ASSLSPAEAASGYT
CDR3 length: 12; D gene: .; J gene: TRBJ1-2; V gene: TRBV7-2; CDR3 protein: ASSFSSGNYGYT
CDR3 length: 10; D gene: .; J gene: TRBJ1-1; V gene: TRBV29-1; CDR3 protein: SVGSAGTEAF
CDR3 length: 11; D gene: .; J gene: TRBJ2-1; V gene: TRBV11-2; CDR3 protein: ASSLGVWNEQF
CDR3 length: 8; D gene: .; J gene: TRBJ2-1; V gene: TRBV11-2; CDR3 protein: ASMRDEQF
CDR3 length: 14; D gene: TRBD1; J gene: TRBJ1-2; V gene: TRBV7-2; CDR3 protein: ASSLVGQGANYGYT
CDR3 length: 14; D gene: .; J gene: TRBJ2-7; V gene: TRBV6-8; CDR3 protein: ASSYRPGGTAYEQY
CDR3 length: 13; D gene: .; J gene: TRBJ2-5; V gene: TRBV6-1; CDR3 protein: ASSFSTERLGTQY
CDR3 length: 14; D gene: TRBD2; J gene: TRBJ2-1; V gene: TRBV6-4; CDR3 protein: ASSGGHGGALNEQF
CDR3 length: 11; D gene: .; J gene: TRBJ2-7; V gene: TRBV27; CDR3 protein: ASSLLPSYEQY
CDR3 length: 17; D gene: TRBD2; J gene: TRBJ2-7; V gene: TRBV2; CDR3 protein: ASSEPLAGGPEDSYEQY
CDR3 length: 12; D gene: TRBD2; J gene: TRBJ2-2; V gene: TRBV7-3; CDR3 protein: ASSLSGRAGELF
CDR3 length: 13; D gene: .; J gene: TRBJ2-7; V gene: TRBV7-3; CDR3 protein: ASSPSGTPTYEQY
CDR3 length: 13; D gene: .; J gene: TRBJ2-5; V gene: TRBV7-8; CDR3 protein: ASSLGLDAGETQY